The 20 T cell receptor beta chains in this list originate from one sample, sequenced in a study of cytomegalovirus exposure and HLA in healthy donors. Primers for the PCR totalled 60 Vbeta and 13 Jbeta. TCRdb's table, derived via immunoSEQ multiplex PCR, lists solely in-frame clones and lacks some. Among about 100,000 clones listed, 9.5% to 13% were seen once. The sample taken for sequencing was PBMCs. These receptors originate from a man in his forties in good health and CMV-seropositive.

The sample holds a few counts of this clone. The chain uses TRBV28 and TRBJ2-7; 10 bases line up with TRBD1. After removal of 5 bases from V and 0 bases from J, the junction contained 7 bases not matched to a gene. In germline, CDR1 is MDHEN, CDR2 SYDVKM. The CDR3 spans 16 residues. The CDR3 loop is CASSPSGQGNSYEQYF. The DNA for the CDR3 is TGTGCCAGCAGTCCATCGGGACAGGGGAACTCCTACGAGCAGTACTTC.

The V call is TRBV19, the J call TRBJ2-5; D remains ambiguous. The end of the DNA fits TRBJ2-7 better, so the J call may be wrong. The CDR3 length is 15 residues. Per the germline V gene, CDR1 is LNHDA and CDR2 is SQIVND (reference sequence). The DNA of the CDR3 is TGTGCCAGTAGTATCTCGGTGTTAGCACTCTACGAGCAGTACTTC. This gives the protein CASSISVLALYEQYF.

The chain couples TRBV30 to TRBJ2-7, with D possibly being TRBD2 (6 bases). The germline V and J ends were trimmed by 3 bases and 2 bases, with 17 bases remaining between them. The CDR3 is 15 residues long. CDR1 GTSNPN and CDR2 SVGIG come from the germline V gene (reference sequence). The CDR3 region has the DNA TGTGCCTGGAGGCGCCCGGGACTTATTCCCTACGAGCAGTACTTC. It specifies CAWRRPGLIPYEQYF.

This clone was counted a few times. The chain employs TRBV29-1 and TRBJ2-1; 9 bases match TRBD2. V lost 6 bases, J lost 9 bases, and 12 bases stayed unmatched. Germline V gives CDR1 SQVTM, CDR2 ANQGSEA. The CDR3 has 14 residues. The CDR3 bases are TGCAGCGTCCCAAAGGCGGGAGGGCCGGGTGAGCAGTTCTTC. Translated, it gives CSVPKAGGPGEQFF.

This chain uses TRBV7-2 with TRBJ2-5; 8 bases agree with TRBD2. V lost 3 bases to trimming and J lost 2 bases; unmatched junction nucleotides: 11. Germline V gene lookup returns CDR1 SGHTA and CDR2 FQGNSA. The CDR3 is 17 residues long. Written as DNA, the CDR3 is TGTGCCAGCAGCTTGGGGGTACCGGGAGGGGGGCAAGAGACCCAGTACTTC. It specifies CASSLGVPGGGQETQYF.

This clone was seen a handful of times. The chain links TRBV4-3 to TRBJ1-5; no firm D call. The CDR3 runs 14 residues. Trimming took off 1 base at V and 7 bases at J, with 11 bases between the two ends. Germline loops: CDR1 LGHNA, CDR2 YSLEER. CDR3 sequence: CASSQARRFQPQHF. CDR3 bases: TGCGCCAGCAGCCAAGCCCGGAGGTTCCAGCCCCAGCATTTT.

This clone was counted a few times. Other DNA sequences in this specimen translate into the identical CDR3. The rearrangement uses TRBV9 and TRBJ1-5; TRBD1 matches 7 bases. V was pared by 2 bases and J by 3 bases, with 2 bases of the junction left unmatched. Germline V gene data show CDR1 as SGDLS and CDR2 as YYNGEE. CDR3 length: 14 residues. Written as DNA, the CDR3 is TGTGCCAGCAGCGTTGGGACAGTCAATCAGCCCCAGCATTTT. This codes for CASSVGTVNQPQHF.

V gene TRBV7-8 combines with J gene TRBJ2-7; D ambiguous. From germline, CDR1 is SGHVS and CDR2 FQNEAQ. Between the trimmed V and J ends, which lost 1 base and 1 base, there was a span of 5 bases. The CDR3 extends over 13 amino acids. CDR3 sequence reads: CASSLVQSYEQYF. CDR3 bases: TGTGCCAGCAGCTTAGTACAGTCCTACGAGCAGTACTTC.

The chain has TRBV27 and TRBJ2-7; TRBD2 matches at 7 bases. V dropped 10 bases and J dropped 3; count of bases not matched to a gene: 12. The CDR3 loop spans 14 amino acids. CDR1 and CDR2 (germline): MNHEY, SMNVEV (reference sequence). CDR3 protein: CATRPPGRVYEQYF. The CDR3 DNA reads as TGTGCCACCAGACCTCCGGGGAGGGTCTACGAGCAGTACTTC.

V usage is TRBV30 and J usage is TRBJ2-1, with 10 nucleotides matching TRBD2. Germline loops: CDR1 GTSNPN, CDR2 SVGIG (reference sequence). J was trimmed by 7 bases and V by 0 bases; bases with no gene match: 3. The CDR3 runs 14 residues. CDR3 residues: CAWSVSGRANEQFF. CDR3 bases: TGTGCCTGGAGTGTCAGCGGGAGGGCGAATGAGCAGTTCTTC. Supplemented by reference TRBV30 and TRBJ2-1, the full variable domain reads SQTIHQWPATLVQPVGSPLSLECTVEGTSNPNLYWYRQAAGRGLQLLFYSVGIGQISSEVPQNLSASRPQDRQFILSSKKLLLSDSGFYLCAWSVSGRANEQFFGPGTRLTVL.

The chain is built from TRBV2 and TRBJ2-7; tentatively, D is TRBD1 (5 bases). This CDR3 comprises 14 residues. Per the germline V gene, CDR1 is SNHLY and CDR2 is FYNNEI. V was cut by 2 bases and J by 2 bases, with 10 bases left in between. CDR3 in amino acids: CASSERQGTYEQYF. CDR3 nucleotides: TGTGCCAGCAGTGAAAGGCAGGGCACCTACGAGCAGTACTTC.

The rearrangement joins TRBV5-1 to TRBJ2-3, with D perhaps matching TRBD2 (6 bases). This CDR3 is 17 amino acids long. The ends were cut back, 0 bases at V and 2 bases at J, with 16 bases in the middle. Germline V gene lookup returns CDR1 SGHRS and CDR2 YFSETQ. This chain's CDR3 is CASSLDLFRRATDTQYF. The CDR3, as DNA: TGCGCCAGCAGCTTGGACCTCTTCCGGAGGGCCACAGATACGCAGTATTTT.

The CDR3 DNA sequence: TGTGCCAGCAGTCCCCAAGCATCGGCGGTCCAGTACTTC. It translates to CASSPQASAVQYF. The chain has TRBV28 and TRBJ2-5; D gene uncertain. The CDR3 totals 13 residues. V dropped 5 bases and J dropped 10 bases, with 17 bases sitting between them. The germline V gene encodes CDR1 MDHEN and CDR2 SYDVKM.

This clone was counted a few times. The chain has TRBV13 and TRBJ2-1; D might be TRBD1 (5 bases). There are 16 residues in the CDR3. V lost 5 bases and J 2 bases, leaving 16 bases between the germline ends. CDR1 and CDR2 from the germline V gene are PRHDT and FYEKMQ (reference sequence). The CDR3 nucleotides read TGTGCCAGCAGCCATACTCGTGCAGGGCCCTACAATGAGCAGTTCTTC. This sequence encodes CASSHTRAGPYNEQFF.

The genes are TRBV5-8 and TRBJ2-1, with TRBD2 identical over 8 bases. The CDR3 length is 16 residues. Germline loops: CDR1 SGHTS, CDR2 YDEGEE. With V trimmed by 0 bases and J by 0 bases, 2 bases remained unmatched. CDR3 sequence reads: CASSLELAASYNEQFF. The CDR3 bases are TGTGCCAGCAGCTTGGAACTAGCGGCCTCCTACAATGAGCAGTTCTTC.

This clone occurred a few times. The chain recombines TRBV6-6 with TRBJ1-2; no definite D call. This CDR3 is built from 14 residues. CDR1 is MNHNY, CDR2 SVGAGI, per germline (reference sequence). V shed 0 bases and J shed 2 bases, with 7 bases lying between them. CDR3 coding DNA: TGTGCCAGCAGTTACTCAGGAGGGAACTATGGCTACACCTTC. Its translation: CASSYSGGNYGYTF.

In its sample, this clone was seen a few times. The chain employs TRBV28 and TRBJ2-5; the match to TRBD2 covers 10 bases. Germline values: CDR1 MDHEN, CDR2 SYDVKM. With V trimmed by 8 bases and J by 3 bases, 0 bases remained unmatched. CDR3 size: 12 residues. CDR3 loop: CASGLAEETQYF. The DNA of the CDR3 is TGTGCCAGCGGACTAGCGGAAGAGACCCAGTACTTC.

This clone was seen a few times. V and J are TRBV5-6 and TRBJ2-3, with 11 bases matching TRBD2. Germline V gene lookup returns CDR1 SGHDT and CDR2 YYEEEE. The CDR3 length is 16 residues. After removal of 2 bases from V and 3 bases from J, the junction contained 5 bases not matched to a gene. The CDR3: CASSFLAGGGTDTQYF. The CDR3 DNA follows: TGTGCCAGCAGCTTTCTAGCGGGAGGAGGGACAGATACGCAGTATTTT.

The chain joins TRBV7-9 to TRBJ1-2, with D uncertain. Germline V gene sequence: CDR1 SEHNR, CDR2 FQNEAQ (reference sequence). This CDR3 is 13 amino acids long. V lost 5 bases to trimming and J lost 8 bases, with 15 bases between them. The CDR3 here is CASSLNSAGGYTF. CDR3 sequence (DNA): TGTGCCAGCAGCCTAAACTCAGCGGGGGGCTACACCTTC.

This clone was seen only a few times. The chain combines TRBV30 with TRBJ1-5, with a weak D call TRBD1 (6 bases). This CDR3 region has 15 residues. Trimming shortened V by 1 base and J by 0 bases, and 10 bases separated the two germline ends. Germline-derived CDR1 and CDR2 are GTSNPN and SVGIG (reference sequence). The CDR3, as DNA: TGTGCCTGGAGTGACGGGACATATAGCAATCAGCCCCAGCATTTT. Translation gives CAWSDGTYSNQPQHF.